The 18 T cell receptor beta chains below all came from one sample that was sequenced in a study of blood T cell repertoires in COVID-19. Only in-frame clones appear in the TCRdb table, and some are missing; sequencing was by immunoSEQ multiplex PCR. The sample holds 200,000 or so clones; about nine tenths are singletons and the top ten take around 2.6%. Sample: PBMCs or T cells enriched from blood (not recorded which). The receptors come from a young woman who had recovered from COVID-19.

The CDR3 spells CASRGDRGPTSSGNTIYF. CDR3 in DNA: TGCGCCAGCCGGGGGGACAGGGGGCCAACTAGCTCTGGAAACACCATATATTTT. The rearrangement links TRBV5-1 to TRBJ1-3, with TRBD1 matching over 12 bases. The CDR3 consists of 18 residues. Germline CDR1 is SGHRS and CDR2 is YFSETQ. V gave up 7 bases and J gave up 0 bases; unmatched junction bases: 11.

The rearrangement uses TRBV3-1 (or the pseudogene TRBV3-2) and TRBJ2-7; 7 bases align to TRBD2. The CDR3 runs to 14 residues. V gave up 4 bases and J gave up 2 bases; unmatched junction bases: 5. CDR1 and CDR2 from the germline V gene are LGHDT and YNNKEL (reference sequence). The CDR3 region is CASSPPGLTYEQYF. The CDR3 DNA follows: TGTGCCAGCAGCCCACCGGGACTAACCTACGAGCAGTACTTC.

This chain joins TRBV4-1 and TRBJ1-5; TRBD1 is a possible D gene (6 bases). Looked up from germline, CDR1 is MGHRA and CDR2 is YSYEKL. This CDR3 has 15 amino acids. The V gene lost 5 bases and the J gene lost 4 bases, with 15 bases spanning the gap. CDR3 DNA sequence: TGCGCCAGCAGCAATCTGGCAGGGGTGAATCAGCCCCAGCATTTT. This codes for CASSNLAGVNQPQHF.

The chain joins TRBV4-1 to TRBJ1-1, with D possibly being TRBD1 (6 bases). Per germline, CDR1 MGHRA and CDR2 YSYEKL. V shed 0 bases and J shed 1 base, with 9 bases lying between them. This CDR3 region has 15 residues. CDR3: CASSQEDRQNTEAFF. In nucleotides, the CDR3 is TGCGCCAGCAGCCAAGAAGACAGGCAGAACACTGAAGCTTTCTTT.

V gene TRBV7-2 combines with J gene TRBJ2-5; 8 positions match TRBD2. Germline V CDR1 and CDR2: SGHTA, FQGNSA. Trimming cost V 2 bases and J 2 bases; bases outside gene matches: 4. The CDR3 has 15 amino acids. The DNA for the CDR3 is TGTGCCAGCAGCTTATCGCGGGGGGCACAAGAGACCCAGTACTTC. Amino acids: CASSLSRGAQETQYF.

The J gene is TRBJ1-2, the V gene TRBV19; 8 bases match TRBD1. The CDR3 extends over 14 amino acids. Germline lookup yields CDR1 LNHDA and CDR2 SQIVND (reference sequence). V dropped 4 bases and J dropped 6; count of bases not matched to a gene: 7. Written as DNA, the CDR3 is TGTGCCAGTAGTAGCAGACAGGGGTTGGATGGCTACACCTTC. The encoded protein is CASSSRQGLDGYTF.

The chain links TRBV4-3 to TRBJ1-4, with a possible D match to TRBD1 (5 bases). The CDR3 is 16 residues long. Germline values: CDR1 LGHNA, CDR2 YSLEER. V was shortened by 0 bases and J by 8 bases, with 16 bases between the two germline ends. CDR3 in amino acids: CASSQDWGGVKEKLFF. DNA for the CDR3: TGCGCCAGCAGCCAAGATTGGGGGGGAGTAAAAGAAAAACTGTTTTTT.

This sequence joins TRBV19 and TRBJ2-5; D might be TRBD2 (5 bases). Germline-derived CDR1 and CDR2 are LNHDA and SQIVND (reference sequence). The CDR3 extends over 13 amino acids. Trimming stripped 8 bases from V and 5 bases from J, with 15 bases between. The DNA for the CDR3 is TGTGCCAGTTGTAGGGCCGGCGGGGAGACCCAGTACTTC. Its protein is CASCRAGGETQYF.

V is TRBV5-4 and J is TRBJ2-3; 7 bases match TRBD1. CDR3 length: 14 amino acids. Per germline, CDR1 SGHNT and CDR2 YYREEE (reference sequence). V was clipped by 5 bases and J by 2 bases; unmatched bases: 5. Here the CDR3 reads CASRRDSNTDTQYF. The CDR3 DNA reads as TGTGCCAGCAGAAGGGACAGCAACACAGATACGCAGTATTTT.

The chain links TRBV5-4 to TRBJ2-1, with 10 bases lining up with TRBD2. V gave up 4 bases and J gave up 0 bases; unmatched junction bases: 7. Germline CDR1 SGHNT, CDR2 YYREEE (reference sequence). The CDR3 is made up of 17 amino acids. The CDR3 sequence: CASSETSGQSSYNEQFF. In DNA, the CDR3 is TGTGCCAGCAGCGAGACTAGCGGGCAGAGCTCCTACAATGAGCAGTTCTTC.

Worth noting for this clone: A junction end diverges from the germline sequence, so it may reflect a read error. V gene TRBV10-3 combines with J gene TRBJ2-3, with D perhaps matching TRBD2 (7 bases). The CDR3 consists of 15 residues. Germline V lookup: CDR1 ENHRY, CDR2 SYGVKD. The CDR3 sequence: CAISDGGGAKDTQYF. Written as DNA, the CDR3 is TGTGCCATCAGTGATGGTGGGGGGGCAAAAGATACACAGTATTTT.

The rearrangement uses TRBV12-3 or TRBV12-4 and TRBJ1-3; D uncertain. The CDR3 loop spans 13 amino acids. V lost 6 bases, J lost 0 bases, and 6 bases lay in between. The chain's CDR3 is CASRFLSGNTIYF. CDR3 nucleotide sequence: TGTGCCAGCAGGTTCCTCTCTGGAAACACCATATATTTT.

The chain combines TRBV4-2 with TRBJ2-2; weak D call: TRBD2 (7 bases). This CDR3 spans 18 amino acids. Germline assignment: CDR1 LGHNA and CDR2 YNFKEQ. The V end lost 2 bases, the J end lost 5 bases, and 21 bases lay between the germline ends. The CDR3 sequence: CASSQQSSGGGKTGELFF. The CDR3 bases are TGTGCCAGCAGCCAACAAAGCTCGGGGGGCGGTAAGACCGGGGAGCTGTTTTTT.

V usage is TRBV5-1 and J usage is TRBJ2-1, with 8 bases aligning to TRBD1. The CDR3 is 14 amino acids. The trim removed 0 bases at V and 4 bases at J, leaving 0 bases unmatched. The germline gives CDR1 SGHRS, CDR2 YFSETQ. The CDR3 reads CASSLGQGYNEQFF. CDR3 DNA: TGCGCCAGCAGCTTGGGACAGGGGTACAATGAGCAGTTCTTC.

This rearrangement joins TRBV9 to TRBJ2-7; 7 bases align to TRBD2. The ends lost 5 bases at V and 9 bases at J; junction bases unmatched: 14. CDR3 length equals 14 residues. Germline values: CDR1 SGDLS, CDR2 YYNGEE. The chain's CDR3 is CASSPENSGEGQYF. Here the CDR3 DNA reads TGTGCCAGCAGTCCTGAAAACAGTGGGGAGGGGCAGTACTTC.

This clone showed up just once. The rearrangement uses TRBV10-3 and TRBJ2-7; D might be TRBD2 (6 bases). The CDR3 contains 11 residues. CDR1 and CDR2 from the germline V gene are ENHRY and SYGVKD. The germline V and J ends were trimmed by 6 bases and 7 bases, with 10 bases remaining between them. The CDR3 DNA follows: TGTGCCATCAGCGGGGGAGAAGAGCAGTACTTC. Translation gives CAISGGEEQYF.

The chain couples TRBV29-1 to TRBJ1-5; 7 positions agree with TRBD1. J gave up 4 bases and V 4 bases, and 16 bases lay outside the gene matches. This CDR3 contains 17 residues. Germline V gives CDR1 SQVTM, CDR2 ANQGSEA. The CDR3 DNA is TGCAGCGTTGCCGGTACCTCCGATGGGGGACAGAATCAGCCCCAGCATTTT. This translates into CSVAGTSDGGQNQPQHF. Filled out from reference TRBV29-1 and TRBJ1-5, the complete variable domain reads SAVISQKPSRDICQRGTSLTIQCQVDSQVTMMFWYRQQPGQSLTLIATANQGSEATYESGFVIDKFPISRPNLTFSTLTVSNMSPEDSSIYLCSVAGTSDGGQNQPQHFGDGTRLSIL.

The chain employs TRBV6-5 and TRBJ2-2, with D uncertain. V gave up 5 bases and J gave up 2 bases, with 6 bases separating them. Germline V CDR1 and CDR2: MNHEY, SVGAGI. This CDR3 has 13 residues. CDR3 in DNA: TGTGCCAGCAGTACATTTAACACCGGGGAGCTGTTTTTT. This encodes CASSTFNTGELFF.